Shown below are 22 T cell receptor beta chains from a single sample sequenced in a study of regulatory T cells in long-lasting Graves disease. Time point here: newly diagnosed GD, antithyroid drugs for less than 3 months. Isolated PBMC RNA provided the starting material for the TCR library. Sequencing libraries for TCR beta were prepared with iRepertoire HTBI primers and Arm-PCR of CDR3 regions. Using its own MiXCR run on the multiplex PCR reads, TCRdb lists one record per CDR3 protein. The sample lists 500,000 or so distinct CDR3 sequences; 12% to 15% were seen once. In addition, the sample was reused for a study of T cells in Graves' hyperthyroidism and ophthalmopathy.

Here the sequenced sample was peripheral blood mononuclear cells (PBMCs), taken at new diagnosis, from a patient treated with antithyroid drugs. The receptors derive from a woman between 45 and 65 years old with Graves disease.

This clonotype was seen more than once but under ten times. CDR3 region: CASSLRIRDTQYF. The CDR3 DNA is TGTGCCAGCAGCTTACGTATTCGGGATACGCAGTATTTT. The V and J genes are TRBV7-9 and TRBJ2-3; D gene ambiguous. The CDR3 spans 13 residues. Germline V lookup: CDR1 SEHNR, CDR2 FQNEAQ (reference sequence). Trimming cost V 2 bases and J 6 bases, with 9 bases left between them.

At least ten counts were recorded for this clonotype. V is TRBV11-2 and J is TRBJ2-2, with a weak D call TRBD2 (6 bases). V lost 5 bases, J lost 6 bases, and 10 bases lay in between. Germline V gene sequence: CDR1 SGHAT, CDR2 FQNNGV. This CDR3 has 13 amino acids. As DNA, the CDR3 is TGTGCCAGCAGCCCCTCGGGGGCCGGGGAGCTGTTTTTT. Translating gives CASSPSGAGELFF.

This clonotype was detected ten times or more. This chain joins TRBV7-8 and TRBJ2-1; 8 nucleotides match TRBD2. Germline V gives CDR1 SGHVS, CDR2 FQNEAQ. This CDR3 region has 16 residues. V trimming: 2 bases; J trimming: 8 bases; junction bases outside the gene matches: 11. The CDR3 region is CASSLTAGTSLYEQFF. The CDR3, as DNA: TGTGCCAGCAGCTTAACCGCCGGGACTAGTTTATATGAGCAGTTCTTC.

A few counts support this clonotype. This sequence joins TRBV20-1 and TRBJ2-3, with TRBD2 matching 7 bases. The CDR3 covers 16 residues. In germline, CDR1 is DFQATT, CDR2 SNEGSKA (reference sequence). The J segment lost 3 bases and the V segment lost 5 bases, leaving 14 bases of the junction unmatched. The DNA of the CDR3 is TGCAGTGCTTACCCGGTGAGCGGGATGAGGACAGATACGCAGTATTTT. Translation: CSAYPVSGMRTDTQYF.

This clonotype occurred a few times. V usage is TRBV18 and J usage is TRBJ2-7; D not resolved. Germline CDR1 reads KGHSH; CDR2 reads LQKENI. V shed 3 bases and J shed 0 bases, with 18 bases lying between them. The CDR3 covers 17 residues. The CDR3 loop reads CASSPPFSAESSYEQYF. CDR3 DNA: TGTGCCAGCTCACCTCCCTTCTCGGCAGAGAGCTCCTACGAGCAGTACTTC.

The table lists this clonotype with a few counts. The rearrangement uses TRBV7-9 and TRBJ2-2, with 7 bases that match TRBD1. V trimming: 5 bases; J trimming: 5 bases; junction bases outside the gene matches: 8. The CDR3 is made up of 15 amino acids. Germline V gene data show CDR1 as SEHNR and CDR2 as FQNEAQ (reference sequence). CDR3 sequence reads: CASSHRRQGTGELFF. CDR3 coding DNA: TGTGCCAGCAGCCACCGGCGACAGGGTACCGGGGAGCTGTTTTTT. Together with reference TRBV7-9 and TRBJ2-2, the CDR3 gives the full variable domain: DTGVSQNPRHKITKRGQNVTFRCDPISEHNRLYWYRQTLGQGPEFLTYFQNEAQLEKSRLLSDRFSAERPKGSFSTLEIQRTEQGDSAMYLCASSHRRQGTGELFFGEGSRLTVL.

This clonotype was recorded many times. J is TRBJ2-5 and V is TRBV7-8; TRBD1 agrees at 9 bases. V lost 3 bases, J lost 5 bases, and 13 bases stayed unmatched. Looked up from germline, CDR1 is SGHVS and CDR2 is FQNEAQ. The CDR3 length is 17 residues. As DNA, the CDR3 is TGTGCCAGCAGCTTCCCCCCGGGACAGGGACTTCAGGAGACCCAGTACTTC. It yields the protein CASSFPPGQGLQETQYF.

This clonotype was seen ten or more times. The chain combines TRBV27 with TRBJ2-3; no definite D call. V was clipped by 3 bases and J by 5 bases, with 12 bases between them. The germline CDR1 and CDR2 sequences are MNHEY and SMNVEV (reference sequence). The CDR3 totals 14 residues. CDR3 sequence (DNA): TGTGCCAGCAGTTTGTCTCCCCTCGTAGATACGCAGTATTTT. Translating it yields CASSLSPLVDTQYF.

The V gene is TRBV27, the J gene TRBJ1-3, with TRBD1 as a possible D gene (6 bases). The CDR3 is made up of 18 amino acids. Looked up from germline, CDR1 is MNHEY and CDR2 is SMNVEV (reference sequence). V gave up 7 bases and J gave up 2 bases, with 24 bases separating them. The chain's CDR3 is CASKFPLYRALPGNTIYF. Written as DNA, the CDR3 is TGTGCCAGCAAATTCCCTCTCTACAGGGCTCTCCCTGGAAACACCATATATTTT.

V gene TRBV28 combines with J gene TRBJ1-4; no reliable D call. Germline V gene lookup returns CDR1 MDHEN and CDR2 SYDVKM. This CDR3 has 16 amino acids. The V and J ends lost 4 bases and 4 bases respectively, with 16 bases between them. CDR3 amino acids: CASSSTSRVDNEKLFF. The CDR3, as DNA: TGTGCCAGCAGTTCCACCTCCCGGGTGGATAATGAAAAACTGTTTTTT.

This chain connects TRBV9 to TRBJ1-2, with TRBD1 identical over 7 bases. The CDR3 runs to 13 residues. The V and J ends lost 2 bases and 4 bases, in that order; junction bases with no gene match: 2. Germline CDR1 reads SGDLS; CDR2 reads YYNGEE. CDR3 bases: TGTGCCAGCAGCGTGACAGGGTCCTATGGCTACACCTTC. Amino acids: CASSVTGSYGYTF.

This sequence joins TRBV20-1 and TRBJ1-1, with D unclear. The CDR3 loop spans 13 amino acids. CDR1 and CDR2 from the germline V gene are DFQATT and SNEGSKA (reference sequence). Trimming removed 1 base from V and 1 base from J, with 7 bases in between. Here the CDR3 DNA reads TGCAGTGCTAGAGGGCCCGGGAACACTGAAGCTTTCTTT. It is translated as CSARGPGNTEAFF.

V and J are TRBV5-1 and TRBJ2-1; 9 nucleotides agree with TRBD1. Per the germline V gene, CDR1 is SGHRS and CDR2 is YFSETQ. The trim removed 5 bases at V and 4 bases at J, leaving 10 bases unmatched. This CDR3 has 16 amino acids. CDR3 amino acids: CASSSGTGLRYNEQFF. The CDR3 DNA follows: TGCGCCAGCAGTTCCGGGACAGGGTTACGGTACAATGAGCAGTTCTTC.

This clonotype has just a few counts. The chain uses TRBV28 and TRBJ1-1; D is uncertain. CDR3 length: 13 amino acids. CDR1 MDHEN and CDR2 SYDVKM come from the germline V gene. Between the trimmed V and J ends, which lost 3 bases and 1 base, there was a span of 6 bases. CDR3 loop: CASSFLRNTEAFF. The DNA for the CDR3 is TGTGCCAGCAGTTTCCTTCGGAACACTGAAGCTTTCTTT.

The gene calls are TRBV13 and TRBJ1-1, with 7 bases identical to TRBD1. The trim removed 7 bases at V and 5 bases at J, leaving 16 bases unmatched. The CDR3 runs 16 residues. CDR1 and CDR2 (germline): PRHDT, FYEKMQ (reference sequence). The CDR3 reads CASNQGEGPGGTEAFF. For the CDR3, the DNA is TGTGCCAGCAACCAGGGGGAGGGGCCGGGAGGGACTGAAGCTTTCTTT.

This clonotype was detected ten times or more. The V call is TRBV3-1, the J call TRBJ2-1; the match to TRBD2 covers 10 bases. V shed 2 bases, J shed 8 bases, and the junction held 9 bases outside the gene matches. Per the germline V gene, CDR1 is LGHDT and CDR2 is YNNKEL (reference sequence). The CDR3 contains 16 residues. CDR3 amino acids: CASSQMGLAGDYEQFF. CDR3 sequence (DNA): TGTGCCAGCAGCCAAATGGGCCTAGCGGGAGACTATGAGCAGTTCTTC.

This clonotype occurred many times. The chain recombines TRBV7-3 with TRBJ2-7, with 12 positions matching TRBD2. Germline CDR1 and CDR2: SGHTA and FQGTGA. V dropped 1 base and J dropped 5; count of bases not matched to a gene: 6. The CDR3 spans 16 residues. The CDR3 DNA follows: TGTGCCAGCAGCTTAAGTGGACTAGCGGGATACGACGAGCAGTACTTC. Translating it yields CASSLSGLAGYDEQYF.

This clonotype was observed a handful of times. V usage is TRBV30 and J usage is TRBJ1-4, with 7 positions matching TRBD1. CDR1 and CDR2 (germline): GTSNPN, SVGIG (reference sequence). V shed 4 bases, J shed 11 bases, and the junction held 10 bases outside the gene matches. The CDR3 contains 13 residues. CDR3 residues: CAWTARTGGKLFF. CDR3 in DNA: TGTGCCTGGACCGCAAGGACAGGCGGGAAACTGTTTTTT.

This clonotype was seen repeatedly, ten times or more. DNA for the CDR3: TGCGCCAGCAGCCAAAGGGCTGCACCCAACTACGAGCAGTACTTC. Translation: CASSQRAAPNYEQYF. The rearrangement uses TRBV4-1 and TRBJ2-7; D not resolved. Germline V gives CDR1 MGHRA, CDR2 YSYEKL. Trimming shortened V by 2 bases and J by 3 bases, and 14 bases separated the two germline ends. The CDR3 length is 15 residues.

V and J are TRBV4-2 and TRBJ1-4; no reliable D call. The CDR3 totals 15 residues. Germline V gives CDR1 LGHNA, CDR2 YNFKEQ. Trimming shortened V by 1 base and J by 9 bases, and 15 bases separated the two germline ends. The CDR3 reads CASSQVETAIQKLFF. CDR3 bases: TGTGCCAGCAGCCAAGTGGAGACGGCAATTCAAAAACTGTTTTTT.

The rearrangement uses TRBV19 and TRBJ2-1, with a tentative D call TRBD1 (6 bases). The germline V and J ends were trimmed by 3 bases and 4 bases, with 13 bases remaining between them. CDR1 is LNHDA, CDR2 SQIVND, per germline (reference sequence). The CDR3 consists of 15 residues. DNA for the CDR3: TGTGCCAGTAGTATTCCAGGGGAACCTTACAATGAGCAGTTCTTC. This sequence encodes CASSIPGEPYNEQFF.

The table lists this clonotype with many counts. The chain recombines TRBV7-9 with TRBJ2-1; 7 bases are shared with TRBD2. Germline trimming cut 1 base from V and 9 bases from J; bases unmatched to any gene: 3. Germline-derived CDR1 and CDR2 are SEHNR and FQNEAQ (reference sequence). The CDR3 consists of 13 residues. CDR3 nucleotide sequence: TGTGCCAGCAGCTTAGTTACGGGGGGTGAGCAGTTCTTC. It encodes CASSLVTGGEQFF. The full variable domain, rest sourced from reference TRBV7-9 and TRBJ2-1, is DTGVSQNPRHKITKRGQNVTFRCDPISEHNRLYWYRQTLGQGPEFLTYFQNEAQLEKSRLLSDRFSAERPKGSFSTLEIQRTEQGDSAMYLCASSLVTGGEQFFGPGTRLTVL.